This T cell receptor beta chain was captured by sequencing in a study of naive and memory T cell subsets. Study results and caveats: TCR counts from RNA may reflect activation-linked expression changes. From naive to CM, EM and EMRA, diversity decreased and Gini increased.

The CDR3 length is 12 residues. The V gene end was trimmed by 6 bases and the J gene end by 8 bases; junction bases not matched to a gene: 9. Looked up from germline, CDR1 is DFQATT and CDR2 is SNEGSKA (reference sequence). As concerns this clonotype: Its antigen is as yet unknown.

Two oligonucleotides, mixed equimolar, formed the beta constant-region primer covering TRBC1 and TRBC2. Four rounds of PCR amplified the ligated cDNA using nested alpha and beta constant-region primers plus SP2. A 12-nucleotide UMI and the SP2 primer were added to the cDNA 3' end by oligonucleotide ligation. TCRdb reprocessed the UMI-ligation and nested PCR reads with MiXCR, giving one entry per CDR3 protein. This repertoire shows about 120,000 distinct CDR3 sequences, 30% to 45% found once; its top ten account for less than 1%. Cells stained for CD3, CD4, CD8, CD45RA and CD27 were sorted into four subsets.

The TCR was taken from a human donor in good health. The J gene is TRBJ1-2, the V gene TRBV20-1; 7 bases are a match to TRBD1. The sample taken for sequencing was central memory CD4+ T cells from blood. CDR3: CSAGGGGYGYTF. The CDR3 bases are TGCAGTGCGGGTGGAGGGGGCTACGGCTACACCTTC.